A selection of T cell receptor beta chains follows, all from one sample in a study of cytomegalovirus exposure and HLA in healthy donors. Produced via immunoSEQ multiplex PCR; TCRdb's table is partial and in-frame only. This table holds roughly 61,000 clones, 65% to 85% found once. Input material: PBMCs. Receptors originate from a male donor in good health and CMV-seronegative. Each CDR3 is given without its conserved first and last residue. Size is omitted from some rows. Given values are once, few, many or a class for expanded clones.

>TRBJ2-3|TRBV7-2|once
ASSLFQGAGDTQY
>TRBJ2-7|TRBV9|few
ASSLTVGQGTYEQY
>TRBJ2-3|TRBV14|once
ASSQESGADTQY
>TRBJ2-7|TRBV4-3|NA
ASSQGQGVRYEQY
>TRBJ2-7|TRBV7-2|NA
ASSLAGGANGHEQY
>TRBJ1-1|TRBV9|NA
ASSASEGQGAFRAF
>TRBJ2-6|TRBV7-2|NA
ASSLQQGVFSGANVLT
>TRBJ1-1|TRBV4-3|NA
ASSQGTDRAEAF
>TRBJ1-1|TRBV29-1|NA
SVEQGNTEAF
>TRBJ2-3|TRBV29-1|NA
SVDHGTSTDTQY
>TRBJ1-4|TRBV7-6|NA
ASSLRLSGEKLF
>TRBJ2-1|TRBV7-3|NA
ASSLITGGSYNEQF
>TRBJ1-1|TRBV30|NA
AGTGTNTEAF
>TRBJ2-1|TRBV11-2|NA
ASTNPWAGPNIHEQF
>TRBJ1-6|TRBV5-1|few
ASSLSGQGEGPLH
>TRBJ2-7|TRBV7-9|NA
ASSSRDRSYEQY